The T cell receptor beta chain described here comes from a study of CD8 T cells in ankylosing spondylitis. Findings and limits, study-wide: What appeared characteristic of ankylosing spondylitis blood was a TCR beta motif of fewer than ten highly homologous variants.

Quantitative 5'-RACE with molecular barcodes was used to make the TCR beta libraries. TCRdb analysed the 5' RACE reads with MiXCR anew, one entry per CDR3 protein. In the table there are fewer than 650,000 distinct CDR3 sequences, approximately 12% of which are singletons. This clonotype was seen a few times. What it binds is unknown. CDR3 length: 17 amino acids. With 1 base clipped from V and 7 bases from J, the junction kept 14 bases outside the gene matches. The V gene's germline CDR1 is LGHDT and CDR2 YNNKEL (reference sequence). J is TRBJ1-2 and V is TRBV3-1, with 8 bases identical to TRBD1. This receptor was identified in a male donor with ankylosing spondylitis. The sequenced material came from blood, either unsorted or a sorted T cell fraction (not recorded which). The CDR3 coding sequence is TGTGCCAGCAGCCAAGGGGGAGTCGGACAGGGAGGGTTTGGCTACACCTTC. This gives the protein CASSQGGVGQGGFGYTF.